The present TCR beta chain was sequenced within a study of blood T cell repertoires in COVID-19 (dated by TCRdb to 2020 to 2022). Regarding the research as a whole: The collaborator samples originated in the United States, Italy and Spain and spanned the acute and convalescent phases of COVID-19. Samples came from the ongoing ImmuneRACE study (first 160 participants) plus 1,254 subjects from 6 global collaborators. Where available, HLA class I and class II types were taken from metadata supplied by the sample provider and were not determined by assay-based typing. Nearly every sample came with metadata listing a de-identified subject ID, COVID-19 status, age in years and sex. Deeply sampled blood TCRbeta repertoires from subjects exposed to, actively infected with, or recovered from COVID-19 were included in the dataset. A freely available public database, intended as a resource for researchers studying the immune response to SARS-CoV-2, is where the repertoires were released. The prospective study material was composed of cDNA or gDNA derived from T cells, B-cell-depleted T cells, or PBMCs. What the authors observed across the whole study: The quantity of clinical and demographic metadata differed by source and by participant and was supplied without curation.

Whole blood was collected in K2EDTA tubes by collaborating institutions according to the institutions' own protocols. For TCRbeta analysis, collaborator samples were shipped as frozen whole blood, as isolated PBMCs, or as DNA extracted from either sample type. TCRbeta CDR3 regions were amplified from genomic DNA using the immunoSEQ Assay, a bias-controlled multiplex PCR. The study's processing was this. The number of nucleated cells in each sample was estimated from the amplification of reference gene primers within the assay. Sequence reads were collapsed and filtered to measure the absolute abundance of every unique TCRbeta CDR3 rearrangement. For each sample, productive Simpson clonality was calculated as the square root of Simpson's diversity index across productive rearrangements. TCRdb obtained this table from immuneACCESS and retained in-frame rearrangements with V and J assigned. These tables miss some clones; where compared with another copy, unresolved V genes account for less than half of the shortfall, and the remainder is unexplained. That table furnishes V, J and clone size, whereas the DNA furnished D and trimming. Counted in this sample were 90,000 to 100,000 clones; 85% of them appeared once. The ten largest clones add up to around 39% of the sample.

Points on this clone: It has no known antigen specificity. Qualities for individual bases were not recorded, and no much larger clone is one base off.

V is cut by 6 bases and J by 8 bases, and the space between the germline ends is 14 bases. The CDR3 sequence holds 13 residues, the cysteine and phenylalanine included. Just the 39-base CDR3 DNA is kept, in frame starting at base 1. For CDR1 and CDR2, the germline V gene (reference sequence) lists LNHDA and SQIVND. The receptor was isolated from an elderly man with acute or convalescent COVID-19. This chain is built from TRBV19 and TRBJ2-1; a confident D gene designation cannot be given. Sequenced material: peripheral blood. In nucleotides, the sequence is TGTGCCAGTAGCAGTGTCCCTCGGGATGAGCAGTTCTTC. This yields the protein CASSSVPRDEQFF.